One TCR beta chain is described in this entry. This sample is drawn from a study of HIV-infected patients and healthy controls. The CDR3 runs to 16 residues. Trimming left V 2 bases short and J 5 bases short, with 13 bases between. TCRdb fed the 5' RACE reads into MiXCR, producing one record per CDR3 protein. The repertoire consists of tens of thousands of distinct CDR3 sequences, with 15% to 20% occurring once and the leading ten covering under 1.5%. This TCR derives from a human donor in good health. Sequenced: CD4+ T cells from blood. This chain links TRBV12-3 or TRBV12-4 with TRBJ1-6; perhaps TRBD1 as D (5 bases). The CDR3 region has the DNA TGTGCCAGCAGTTTATTGCAGGGTAACCATAATTCACCCCTCCACTTT. Protein product: CASSLLQGNHNSPLHF.